These T cell receptor beta chains were read from a single sample in a study of T-cell memory formation after mild COVID-19. TCRdb re-analysed the 5' RACE reads in MiXCR, keeping a single row per CDR3 protein. The sample gives approximately 250,000 distinct CDR3 sequences, 15% of which show up once; 2.1% is in the top ten. Sequenced sample: PBMCs or a T cell subset sorted from them (not recorded which). The receptors originated from an adult woman who had mild COVID-19 (a few samples of this study predate the infection). Cell type and time point are not known. The CDR3 runs from the conserved cysteine through the conserved F or W. The D gene is left open where the match is weak. Clone size is stated in some rows and not others, as once, few, many or a class when expanded.

>TRBJ2-7|TRBD1|few|TRBV19
TGTGCCAGTAGCACCGCGGGCAGGGGGTCCTACGAGCAGTACTTC
CASSTAGRGSYEQYF
>TRBJ2-5|.|few|TRBV12-3/TRBV12-4
TGTGCCAGCAGTTTAGTGGAGATACTAGCCCCGGGAGAGACCCAGTACTTC
CASSLVEILAPGETQYF
>TRBJ1-3|.|once|TRBV12-3/TRBV12-4
TGTGCCAGCAGTTTACAGAAAAACACCATATATTTT
CASSLQKNTIYF
>TRBJ1-6|.|few|TRBV5-6
TGTGCCAGCGGTCGGGGGTTTTATAATTCACCCCTCCACTTT
CASGRGFYNSPLHF
>TRBJ2-7|TRBD2|few|TRBV12-3/TRBV12-4
TGTGCCAGCAGTTCCCCTAGCGCAGCGGGAGGTTTTCTGTACTTC
CASSSPSAAGGFLYF
>TRBJ2-5|TRBD1|few|TRBV5-1
TGCGCCAGCAGCTCCAGACAGGGGGCTAGGGAAGAGACCCAGTACTTC
CASSSRQGAREETQYF
>TRBJ1-1|TRBD1|few|TRBV10-2
TGCGCCACCTCAGGGGGAGGAAACACTGAAGCTTTCTTT
CATSGGGNTEAFF
>TRBJ2-6|.|.|TRBV24-1
TGTGCCACCAGTGATCCCGGGACCTCTGGGGCCAACGTCCTGACTTTC
CATSDPGTSGANVLTF
>TRBJ2-5|.|few|TRBV20-1
TGCAGTGCTAGAGATTCCCGGGGGCCTCAAGAGACCCAGTACTTC
CSARDSRGPQETQYF
>TRBJ1-1|.|few|TRBV11-2
TGTGCCAGCAGCTTAAGTTTGGGCCCTTCAAAGAACGAAGCTTTCTTT
CASSLSLGPSKNEAFF
>TRBJ2-2|.|few|TRBV5-6
TGTGCCAGCAGCTCGGACGGGACCGGGGAGCTGTTTTTT
CASSSDGTGELFF
>TRBJ1-2|.|few|TRBV5-6
TGTGCCAGCAGCTTGCCCTACGAGGGGCGGTATGGCTACACCTTC
CASSLPYEGRYGYTF
>TRBJ2-6|.|few|TRBV9
TGTGCCAGCAGCACCCTACCTGGGGCCAACGTCCTGACTTTC
CASSTLPGANVLTF
>TRBJ2-5|.|.|TRBV6-5
TGTGCCAGCAGTCCCGAGCTCGGGACCCAGTACTTC
CASSPELGTQYF
>TRBJ2-5|.|many|TRBV12-3/TRBV12-4
TGTGCCAGCAGTTTGAAAGCATCCCAAGAGACCCAGTACTTC
CASSLKASQETQYF
>TRBJ2-7|TRBD1|many|TRBV20-1
TGCAGTGCTAGTCCCATCCCGGGACAGGGGAGGCCCTACGAGCAGTACTTC
CSASPIPGQGRPYEQYF
>TRBJ1-2|.|.|TRBV5-1
TGCGCCAGCAGTGCAGGTGTGGGTGGCTACACCTTC
CASSAGVGGYTF
>TRBJ1-1|.|.|TRBV25-1
TGTGCCAGCAGTCCCCTGAGGGGCTTGAACACTGAAGCTTTCTTT
CASSPLRGLNTEAFF
>TRBJ2-3|TRBD1|many|TRBV7-2
TGTGCCAGCAGCTTAGGGCAGGGGGCCGTAGATACGCAGTATTTT
CASSLGQGAVDTQYF
>TRBJ1-1|.|.|TRBV14
TGTGCCAGCAGCCAAGTTCTGACCGGGCCCTCTTTCTTT
CASSQVLTGPSFF
>TRBJ1-1|.|few|TRBV4-1
TGCGCCAGCAGCGCCGGTTTAGGTAACACTGAAGCTTTCTTT
CASSAGLGNTEAFF
>TRBJ1-3|.|.|TRBV6-1
TGTGCCAGCAGTGGACTCCTCTCTGGAAACACCATATATTTT
CASSGLLSGNTIYF
>TRBJ1-6|.|few|TRBV30
TGTGCCTGGAGACGTCCGGGCTCCTATAATTCACCCCTCCACTTT
CAWRRPGSYNSPLHF
>TRBJ2-7|TRBD1|few|TRBV4-1
TGCGCCAGCAGCCAACCGGGACAGTCCTACGAGCAGTACTTC
CASSQPGQSYEQYF
>TRBJ2-5|.|many|TRBV7-2
TGTGCCAGCAGCTTAGATAGGGTTTTGACCCAGTACTTC
CASSLDRVLTQYF
>TRBJ2-3|.|.|TRBV18
TGTGCCAGCTCACGTGTGGGAGGTCTCGATACGCAGTATTTT
CASSRVGGLDTQYF
>TRBJ2-6|.|.|TRBV7-6
TGTGCCAGCAGCCCCGTGTGGCGGAGTGGGGCCAACGTCCTGACTTTC
CASSPVWRSGANVLTF
>TRBJ2-5|.|few|TRBV9
TGTGCCAGCAGCGTAGATGGTCCACCAGCCACCCAGTACTTC
CASSVDGPPATQYF
>TRBJ1-1|.|few|TRBV29-1
TGCAGCGTAACAATGGCCACTGAAGCTTTCTTT
CSVTMATEAFF
>TRBJ1-1|.|few|TRBV7-2
TGTGCCAGCAGACGAGAGGGGGGGCGGGACACTGAAGCTTTCTTT
CASRREGGRDTEAFF
>TRBJ1-5|.|few|TRBV6-5
TGTGCCAGCAGTAAGCCCAATCAGCCCCAGCATTTT
CASSKPNQPQHF
>TRBJ2-5|.|.|TRBV4-1
TGCGCCAGCAGCCAAGGACCGGACAGACAGGAGACCCAGTACTTC
CASSQGPDRQETQYF
>TRBJ2-2|.|few|TRBV7-9
TGTGCCAGCAGCCGGAACTTCCGGGACGGAGGAAGCACCGGGGAGTGTTTTTTT
CASSRNFRDGGSTGECFF
>TRBJ2-5|TRBD1|few|TRBV5-1
TGCGCCAGCAGCCCAGTCCCAGGGGGTCGGGAGACCCAGTACTTC
CASSPVPGGRETQYF
>TRBJ2-2|.|.|TRBV20-1
TGCAGTGCGGCGGGACAGAACACCGGGGAGCTGTTTTTT
CSAAGQNTGELFF
>TRBJ2-3|.|few|TRBV18
TGTGCCAGCTCACCAAGGGGTCCGGGAGTGGAAGATACGCAGTATTTT
CASSPRGPGVEDTQYF
>TRBJ2-3|TRBD1|few|TRBV7-9
TGTGCCAGCAACCAACAGGGGAGCACAGATACGCAGTATTTT
CASNQQGSTDTQYF
>TRBJ2-5|TRBD2|few|TRBV10-3
TGTGCCATCGCGGGGGTCCAAGAGACCCAGTACTTC
CAIAGVQETQYF
>TRBJ1-1|.|.|TRBV2
TGTGCCAGCAGTAAATCCGGGACTTCCACTGAAGCTTTCTTT
CASSKSGTSTEAFF
>TRBJ2-3|.|many|TRBV19
TGTGCCAGTACCCTCGGTGCGGCAGATACGCAGTATTTT
CASTLGAADTQYF
>TRBJ2-1|TRBD2|many|TRBV7-8
TGTGCCAGCAAGGATCTAGCGGGGGGGCCGAGTGAGCAGTTCTTC
CASKDLAGGPSEQFF
>TRBJ2-7|TRBD2|many|TRBV5-6
TGTGCCAGCAGCTCCCAAAGCGGGAGTGGCGAGCAGTACTTC
CASSSQSGSGEQYF
>TRBJ2-7|.|.|TRBV4-3
TGCGCCAGCAGCCCCCGGGCCGCCTACGAGCAGTACTTC
CASSPRAAYEQYF
>TRBJ2-1|TRBD1|few|TRBV19
TGTGCCAGTAGTATACCCGGGACAGGGCTGTTCTTC
CASSIPGTGLFF
>TRBJ2-1|TRBD2|few|TRBV6-5
TGTGCCAGCAGCCCACTAGCGGAACAATACAATGAGCAGTTCTTC
CASSPLAEQYNEQFF
>TRBJ1-1|TRBD1|few|TRBV5-1
TGCGCCAGCAGCTTTCCCACTACGATACAGGGGGCGAACACTGAAGCTTTCTTT
CASSFPTTIQGANTEAFF
>TRBJ1-1|.|few|TRBV11-2
TGTGCCAGCAGCTTAGAGCCTGGATTGAACACTGAAGCTTTCTTT
CASSLEPGLNTEAFF
>TRBJ1-6|TRBD1|.|TRBV5-6
TGTGCCAGCAGCCGTACAAGGGGGCAAATTTCACCCCTCCACTTT
CASSRTRGQISPLHF